These T cell receptor beta chains were read from a single sample in a study of shared clonotypes between healthy human individuals. Profiling relied on immunoSEQ multiplex PCR, and the TCRdb table lists in-frame clones only, not all of them. The sample lists some 2,100,000 clones; around 93% were seen once. The sequenced sample consisted of naive CD8+ T cells from PBMCs. These receptors all come from a young man in good health. Some clones in this sample may be carry-over from other donors' samples. The CDR3 runs from the conserved cysteine through the conserved F or W. A D gene is named only where the DNA matches it firmly.

J gene,D gene,V gene,CDR3 protein
TRBJ2-2,-,TRBV4-1,CASSQVVGGHGGMNTGELFF
TRBJ2-7,-,TRBV5-4,CASSSYRDGVTPLEQYF
TRBJ2-7,TRBD1,TRBV11-2,CASSLYRGHTLEQYF
TRBJ2-1,-,TRBV28,CASRMTEFNEQFF
TRBJ1-1,-,TRBV29-1,CSVESLGGLLGAFF
TRBJ2-5,TRBD2,TRBV13,CASSLGGLALGETQYF
TRBJ1-4,-,TRBV9,CASSLGRGVNEKLFF
TRBJ2-2,-,TRBV7-9,CAREPGTGELFF
TRBJ2-7,-,TRBV27,CASTYGYEQYF
TRBJ1-2,TRBD1,TRBV11-1,CASSNRGGRVDYGYTF
TRBJ2-1,-,TRBV19,CASTVYNEQFF
TRBJ2-1,TRBD2,TRBV7-9,CASSAGGGARNEQFF
TRBJ2-5,-,TRBV12-5,CASAPGSIVETQYF
TRBJ2-6,-,TRBV4-3,CASSQTWAASGGTGANVLTF
TRBJ2-1,-,TRBV9,CASSGTGLLAYNEQFF
TRBJ1-2,-,TRBV27,CASSLLGGRGYTF
TRBJ1-4,TRBD1,TRBV11-2,CASSAKFDRGANEKLFF
TRBJ2-1,TRBD2,TRBV9,CASSESGSRDEQFF
TRBJ2-7,-,TRBV28,CASSADETSFSYEQYF
TRBJ1-2,TRBD1,TRBV4-1,CASSHGTEYGYTF
TRBJ2-7,-,TRBV5-1,CASSFEGRDSYEQYF
TRBJ1-5,-,TRBV7-2,CASSPGRGSQPQHF
TRBJ1-2,-,TRBV28,CASILSRRAPGGYGYTF
TRBJ2-7,-,TRBV7-2,CASSLERISYEQYF
TRBJ2-7,TRBD2,TRBV27,CASSLVSGSISYEQYF
TRBJ2-7,TRBD1,TRBV25-1,CASSPRTGQTYEQYF
TRBJ2-5,-,TRBV11-2,CASSPRGSGQETQYF
TRBJ2-1,-,TRBV11-3,CASSLASEGVNEQFF
TRBJ2-1,TRBD2,TRBV7-9,CASSLGTSIGDEQFF
TRBJ2-7,-,TRBV7-9,CASSLVRPEPLLDEQYF
TRBJ1-2,TRBD1,TRBV9,CASSVGQGGNYGYTF
TRBJ2-2,-,TRBV29-1,CSARTAGQLNTGELFF
TRBJ2-2,-,TRBV27,CASSLNTGELFF
TRBJ2-5,-,TRBV6-5,CASSYQVGSIQETQYF
TRBJ2-2,TRBD1,TRBV15,CATSTRDRGTGELFF
TRBJ1-1,TRBD1,TRBV11-2,CASKPGQGPFGTEAFF
TRBJ2-7,-,TRBV6-6,CASSLYRNTYEQYF
TRBJ1-1,-,TRBV7-2,CASSPTRNTEAFF
TRBJ2-1,-,TRBV28,CASSLLGFGAEFF
TRBJ1-2,-,TRBV6-1,CASIEGTGYTF
TRBJ2-1,-,TRBV5-3,CARSEEQFF
TRBJ2-2,TRBD1,TRBV6-1,CASSGADRLNTGELFF
TRBJ1-5,TRBD1,TRBV10-3,CAISEGQGNQPQHF
TRBJ2-2,-,TRBV9,CASSVGGLDTGELFF
TRBJ1-2,-,TRBV27,CASSQAGDYGYTF
TRBJ2-7,TRBD2,TRBV7-9,CASTLGGRPNEQYF
TRBJ2-7,-,TRBV4-3,CASSPGLSGSYEQYF
TRBJ2-1,-,TRBV2,CATAGFSSYNEQFF
TRBJ2-7,-,TRBV7-8,CASSSNGQSEQYF
TRBJ2-1,-,TRBV4-2,CASSQTLGDSEQFF
TRBJ2-5,-,TRBV6-5,CASSTQGDQETQYF
TRBJ1-2,-,TRBV27,CASSYQGSYYGYTF
TRBJ2-7,TRBD1,TRBV28,CACGDRPYEQYF
TRBJ2-7,TRBD1,TRBV13,CASSEQQGFWNYAEQYF
TRBJ1-1,TRBD1,TRBV5-1,CASSLERGTGIGETEAFF
TRBJ2-7,TRBD2,TRBV11-1,CASSLAGLAGVYEQYF
TRBJ2-3,-,TRBV7-6,CASSMGPDTQYF
TRBJ2-5,-,TRBV7-8,CASSKETPLGETQYF
TRBJ2-2,-,TRBV6-1,CASSVSVRVLAAGELFF
TRBJ2-2,TRBD2,TRBV7-9,CAANPTSGRASWTGELFF